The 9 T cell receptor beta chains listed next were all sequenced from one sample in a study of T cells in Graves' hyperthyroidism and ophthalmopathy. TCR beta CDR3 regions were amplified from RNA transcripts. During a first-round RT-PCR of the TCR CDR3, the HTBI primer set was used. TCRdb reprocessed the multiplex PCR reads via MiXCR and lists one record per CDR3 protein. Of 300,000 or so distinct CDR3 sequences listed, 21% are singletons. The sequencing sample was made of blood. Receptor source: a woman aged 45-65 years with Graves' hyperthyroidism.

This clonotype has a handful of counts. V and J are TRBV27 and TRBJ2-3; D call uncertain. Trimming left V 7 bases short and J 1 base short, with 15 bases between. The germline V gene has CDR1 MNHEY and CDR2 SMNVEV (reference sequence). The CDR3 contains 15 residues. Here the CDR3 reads CASTSGPRGTDTQYF. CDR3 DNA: TGTGCCAGCACCAGTGGACCTCGAGGCACAGATACGCAGTATTTT.

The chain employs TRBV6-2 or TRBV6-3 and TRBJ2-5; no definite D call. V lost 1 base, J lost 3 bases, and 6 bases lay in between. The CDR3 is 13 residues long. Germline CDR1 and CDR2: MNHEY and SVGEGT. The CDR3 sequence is CASSYFEKETQYF. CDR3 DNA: TGTGCCAGCAGTTACTTCGAGAAAGAGACCCAGTACTTC.

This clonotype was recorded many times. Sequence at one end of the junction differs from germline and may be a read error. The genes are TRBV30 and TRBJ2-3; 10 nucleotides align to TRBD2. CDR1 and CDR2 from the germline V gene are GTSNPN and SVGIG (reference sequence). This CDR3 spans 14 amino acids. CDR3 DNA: TGCCAGGGGACTAGCGTTCCCGTAGCGAATACGCAGTATTTT. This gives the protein CQGTSVPVANTQYF.

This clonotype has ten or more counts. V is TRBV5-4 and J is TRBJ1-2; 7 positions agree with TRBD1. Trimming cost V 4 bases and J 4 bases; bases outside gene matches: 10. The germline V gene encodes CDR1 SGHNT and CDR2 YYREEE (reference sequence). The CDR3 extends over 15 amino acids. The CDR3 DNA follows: TGTGCCAGCAGCCACGACCGACAGGGCCTCTATGGCTACACCTTC. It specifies CASSHDRQGLYGYTF. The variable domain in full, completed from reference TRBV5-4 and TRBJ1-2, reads ETGVTQSPTHLIKTRGQQVTLRCSSQSGHNTVSWYQQALGQGPQFIFQYYREEENGRGNFPPRFSGLQFPNYSSELNVNALELDDSALYLCASSHDRQGLYGYTFGSGTRLTVV.

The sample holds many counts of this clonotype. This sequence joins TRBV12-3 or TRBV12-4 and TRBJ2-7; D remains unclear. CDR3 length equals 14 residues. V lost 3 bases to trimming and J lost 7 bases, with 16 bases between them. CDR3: CASSLAGPLGEQYF. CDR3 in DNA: TGTGCCAGCAGTTTGGCTGGACCTTTGGGGGAGCAGTACTTC.

This CDR3 reads CASSYIQGHEQYF. The CDR3 nucleotides read TGTGCCAGCAGTTACATCCAGGGGCACGAGCAGTACTTC. The chain combines TRBV6-5 with TRBJ2-7; D may be TRBD1 (6 bases). The germline gives CDR1 MNHEY, CDR2 SVGAGI. The length of the CDR3 is 13 residues. Trimming took off 2 bases at V and 5 bases at J, with 10 bases between the two ends.

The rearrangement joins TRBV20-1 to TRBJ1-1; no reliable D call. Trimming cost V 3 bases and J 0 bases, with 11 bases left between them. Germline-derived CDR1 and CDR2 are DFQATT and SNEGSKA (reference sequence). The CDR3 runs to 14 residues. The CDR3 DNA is TGCAGTGCTAGGAGAGGGCAGTTGAACACTGAAGCTTTCTTT. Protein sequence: CSARRGQLNTEAFF.

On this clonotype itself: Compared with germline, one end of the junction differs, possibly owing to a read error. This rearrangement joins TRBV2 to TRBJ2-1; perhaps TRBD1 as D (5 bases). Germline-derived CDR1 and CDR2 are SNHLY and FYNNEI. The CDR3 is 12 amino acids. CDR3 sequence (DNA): TGTGTCAGCAGTGCGACAGAAAATCGAGAGTTCTTC. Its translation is CVSSATENREFF.

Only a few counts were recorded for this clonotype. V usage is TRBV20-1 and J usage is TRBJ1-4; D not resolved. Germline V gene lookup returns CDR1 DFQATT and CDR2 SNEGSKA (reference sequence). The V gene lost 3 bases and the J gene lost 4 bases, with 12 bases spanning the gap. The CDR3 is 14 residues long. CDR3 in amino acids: CSASQTVNNEKLFF. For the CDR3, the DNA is TGCAGTGCTAGTCAGACTGTGAATAATGAAAAACTGTTTTTT.